Listed below are T cell receptor beta chains from one sample, sequenced in a study of blood T cell repertoires in COVID-19. Repertoires were generated with immunoSEQ multiplex PCR, while TCRdb's copy carries only in-frame clones and drops some. Of 200,000 to 250,000 clones listed, about nine tenths are singletons. Sample: peripheral blood. These receptor sequences come from a woman in her sixties who had recovered from COVID-19. The CDR3 runs from the conserved cysteine through the conserved F or W. Each record gives: D gene, V gene, clone size, CDR3 length, J gene, CDR3 protein, CDR3 DNA. A D gene is named only where the DNA matches it firmly. Only some rows state a clone size, as once, few, many or a class for expanded clones.

d_call: NA
v_call: TRBV18
clone_size: NA
cdr3_length: 15
j_call: TRBJ2-2
cdr3_aa: CASSPLQDNTGELFF
cdr3_nt: TGTGCCAGCTCACCACTGCAGGATAACACCGGGGAGCTGTTTTTT

d_call: TRBD2
v_call: TRBV28
clone_size: NA
cdr3_length: 13
j_call: TRBJ2-7
cdr3_aa: CASRPGLAGEQYF
cdr3_nt: TGTGCCAGCAGGCCGGGACTAGCGGGCGAGCAGTACTTC

d_call: TRBD2
v_call: TRBV5-6
clone_size: NA
cdr3_length: 17
j_call: TRBJ2-5
cdr3_aa: CASSFTMTSGGRETQYF
cdr3_nt: TGTGCCAGCAGCTTCACTATGACTAGCGGGGGTAGGGAGACCCAGTACTTC

d_call: NA
v_call: TRBV7-6
clone_size: NA
cdr3_length: 15
j_call: TRBJ2-3
cdr3_aa: CASSLEGGVTDTQYF
cdr3_nt: TGTGCCAGCAGCTTAGAGGGGGGGGTCACAGATACGCAGTATTTT

d_call: NA
v_call: TRBV18
clone_size: NA
cdr3_length: 14
j_call: TRBJ1-4
cdr3_aa: CASSPRRDNEKLFF
cdr3_nt: TGTGCCAGCTCACCACGCAGGGATAATGAAAAACTGTTTTTT

d_call: NA
v_call: TRBV6-2/TRBV6-3
clone_size: NA
cdr3_length: 15
j_call: TRBJ2-5
cdr3_aa: CASSYPSTPQETQYF
cdr3_nt: TGTGCCAGCAGTTACCCAAGTACACCACAAGAGACCCAGTACTTC

d_call: NA
v_call: TRBV18
clone_size: NA
cdr3_length: 15
j_call: TRBJ1-4
cdr3_aa: CASSPPQGSNEKLFF
cdr3_nt: TGTGCCAGCTCACCACCACAGGGCTCTAATGAAAAACTGTTTTTT

d_call: NA
v_call: TRBV28
clone_size: NA
cdr3_length: 15
j_call: TRBJ2-2
cdr3_aa: CASSLKGANTGELFF
cdr3_nt: TGTGCCAGCAGTTTAAAGGGAGCGAACACCGGGGAGCTGTTTTTT

d_call: TRBD2
v_call: TRBV27
clone_size: NA
cdr3_length: 14
j_call: TRBJ2-7
cdr3_aa: CASSLAGAFYEQYF
cdr3_nt: TGTGCCAGCAGTCTAGCGGGGGCCTTCTACGAGCAGTACTTC

d_call: NA
v_call: TRBV18
clone_size: NA
cdr3_length: 15
j_call: TRBJ2-2
cdr3_aa: CASSPRQINTGELFF
cdr3_nt: TGTGCCAGCTCACCACGGCAGATCAACACCGGGGAGCTGTTTTTT

d_call: TRBD2
v_call: TRBV27
clone_size: NA
cdr3_length: 18
j_call: TRBJ2-2
cdr3_aa: CASHTPGTSGGATGELFF
cdr3_nt: TGTGCCAGCCATACTCCCGGGACTAGCGGGGGGGCCACCGGGGAGCTGTTTTTT

d_call: NA
v_call: TRBV5-6
clone_size: NA
cdr3_length: 13
j_call: TRBJ2-7
cdr3_aa: CASTSQAPYEQYF
cdr3_nt: TGTGCCAGCACCTCGCAAGCCCCGTACGAGCAGTACTTC

d_call: NA
v_call: TRBV5-1
clone_size: NA
cdr3_length: 14
j_call: TRBJ1-2
cdr3_aa: CASSLGGEEHGYTF
cdr3_nt: TGCGCCAGCAGCTTGGGAGGCGAGGAGCATGGCTACACCTTC

d_call: TRBD2
v_call: TRBV28
clone_size: NA
cdr3_length: 16
j_call: TRBJ2-3
cdr3_aa: CASSPPSGGLADTQYF
cdr3_nt: TGTGCCAGCAGTCCCCCTAGCGGGGGGCTGGCAGATACGCAGTATTTT

d_call: TRBD2
v_call: TRBV27
clone_size: NA
cdr3_length: 15
j_call: TRBJ2-7
cdr3_aa: CASSPRGGSSYEQYF
cdr3_nt: TGTGCCAGCAGCCCACGGGGGGGGAGCTCCTACGAGCAGTACTTC

d_call: NA
v_call: TRBV9
clone_size: once
cdr3_length: 14
j_call: TRBJ2-7
cdr3_aa: CASSVGDIVREQYF
cdr3_nt: TGTGCCAGCAGCGTAGGAGACATAGTTCGGGAGCAGTACTTC

d_call: NA
v_call: TRBV21-1
clone_size: NA
cdr3_length: 13
j_call: TRBJ2-6
cdr3_aa: CASSSTGANVLTF
cdr3_nt: TGTGCCAGCAGCTCAACAGGGGCCAACGTCCTGACTTTC

d_call: TRBD2
v_call: TRBV2
clone_size: NA
cdr3_length: 16
j_call: TRBJ2-5
cdr3_aa: CASSWDSGGRKETQYF
cdr3_nt: TGTGCCAGCAGCTGGGATAGCGGGGGTAGAAAAGAGACCCAGTACTTC

d_call: TRBD1
v_call: TRBV19
clone_size: NA
cdr3_length: 15
j_call: TRBJ2-5
cdr3_aa: CASSVGGRGRETQYF
cdr3_nt: TGTGCCAGTAGTGTAGGGGGCAGGGGGCGAGAGACCCAGTACTTC

d_call: NA
v_call: TRBV7-2
clone_size: NA
cdr3_length: 14
j_call: TRBJ1-1
cdr3_aa: CASSPGLANTEAFF
cdr3_nt: TGTGCCAGCAGCCCGGGACTTGCGAACACTGAAGCTTTCTTT

d_call: TRBD2
v_call: TRBV9
clone_size: NA
cdr3_length: 15
j_call: TRBJ2-1
cdr3_aa: CASSVGSGGYNEQFF
cdr3_nt: TGTGCCAGCAGCGTAGGTAGCGGGGGCTACAATGAGCAGTTCTTC

d_call: TRBD2
v_call: TRBV6-5
clone_size: NA
cdr3_length: 15
j_call: TRBJ2-5
cdr3_aa: CASSRSGGARETQYF
cdr3_nt: TGTGCCAGCAGCCGTAGCGGGGGGGCGAGGGAGACCCAGTACTTC

d_call: NA
v_call: TRBV28
clone_size: NA
cdr3_length: 15
j_call: TRBJ1-2
cdr3_aa: CASSRRDTGNYGYTF
cdr3_nt: TGTGCCAGCAGTCGACGGGACACAGGGAACTATGGCTACACCTTC

d_call: TRBD1
v_call: TRBV2
clone_size: NA
cdr3_length: 14
j_call: TRBJ1-5
cdr3_aa: CASSPQGAGQPQHF
cdr3_nt: TGTGCCAGCAGTCCTCAGGGGGCTGGGCAGCCCCAGCATTTT

d_call: TRBD2
v_call: TRBV7-2
clone_size: NA
cdr3_length: 16
j_call: TRBJ2-1
cdr3_aa: CASSLSGGQTYNEQFF
cdr3_nt: TGTGCCAGCAGCTTAAGCGGGGGTCAAACCTACAATGAGCAGTTCTTC

d_call: TRBD1
v_call: TRBV25-1
clone_size: NA
cdr3_length: 14
j_call: TRBJ1-2
cdr3_aa: CASSVTGALHGYTF
cdr3_nt: TGTGCCAGCAGTGTTACAGGGGCACTCCATGGCTACACCTTC

d_call: NA
v_call: TRBV5-5
clone_size: NA
cdr3_length: 14
j_call: TRBJ2-5
cdr3_aa: CASSLWGGRETQYF
cdr3_nt: TGTGCCAGCAGCTTGTGGGGGGGCCGGGAGACCCAGTACTTC

d_call: TRBD2
v_call: TRBV5-4
clone_size: NA
cdr3_length: 14
j_call: TRBJ2-5
cdr3_aa: CASSFGGDQETQYF
cdr3_nt: TGTGCCAGCAGCTTTGGGGGGGACCAAGAGACCCAGTACTTC

d_call: NA
v_call: TRBV5-4
clone_size: NA
cdr3_length: 15
j_call: TRBJ2-3
cdr3_aa: CASSLGDYPTDTQYF
cdr3_nt: TGTGCCAGCAGCCTCGGCGACTATCCCACAGATACGCAGTATTTT

d_call: NA
v_call: TRBV19
clone_size: NA
cdr3_length: 15
j_call: TRBJ1-4
cdr3_aa: CASSAVARSGEKLFF
cdr3_nt: TGTGCCAGTAGTGCCGTAGCGCGCTCCGGAGAAAAACTGTTTTTT

d_call: TRBD1
v_call: TRBV7-3
clone_size: NA
cdr3_length: 17
j_call: TRBJ2-2
cdr3_aa: CASSFFRGQGASGELFF
cdr3_nt: TGTGCCAGCAGCTTCTTCAGGGGACAGGGGGCGTCCGGGGAGCTGTTTTTT

d_call: NA
v_call: TRBV11-2
clone_size: NA
cdr3_length: 19
j_call: TRBJ1-6
cdr3_aa: CASSLGLKRQSSYNSPLHF
cdr3_nt: TGTGCCAGCAGCTTGGGACTTAAGAGGCAGAGCTCCTATAATTCACCCCTCCACTTT

d_call: TRBD1
v_call: TRBV3-1/TRBV3-2
clone_size: NA
cdr3_length: 13
j_call: TRBJ2-7
cdr3_aa: CASSQSRGNRWYF
cdr3_nt: TGTGCCAGCAGCCAAAGCAGGGGGAACCGATGGTACTTC

d_call: TRBD2
v_call: TRBV7-3
clone_size: NA
cdr3_length: 15
j_call: TRBJ2-1
cdr3_aa: CASSLMGTRNNEQFF
cdr3_nt: TGTGCCAGCAGCTTAATGGGGACTAGAAACAATGAGCAGTTCTTC

d_call: TRBD1
v_call: TRBV5-8
clone_size: NA
cdr3_length: 16
j_call: TRBJ1-3
cdr3_aa: CASSPQGVPSGNTIYF
cdr3_nt: TGTGCCAGCAGCCCACAGGGGGTCCCATCTGGAAACACCATATATTTT

d_call: NA
v_call: TRBV7-2
clone_size: NA
cdr3_length: 14
j_call: TRBJ2-1
cdr3_aa: CASSRRGAYNEQFF
cdr3_nt: TGTGCCAGCAGCCGCAGGGGAGCCTACAATGAGCAGTTCTTC

d_call: TRBD1
v_call: TRBV11-2
clone_size: once
cdr3_length: 15
j_call: TRBJ1-2
cdr3_aa: CASSLEQGLMAGYTF
cdr3_nt: TGTGCCAGCAGCTTAGAACAGGGGCTTATGGCCGGCTACACCTTC

d_call: TRBD1
v_call: TRBV19
clone_size: NA
cdr3_length: 15
j_call: TRBJ1-2
cdr3_aa: CASSIRTGTADGYTF
cdr3_nt: TGTGCCAGTAGTATACGGACAGGGACTGCCGATGGCTACACCTTC

d_call: TRBD1
v_call: TRBV7-2
clone_size: NA
cdr3_length: 16
j_call: TRBJ1-3
cdr3_aa: CASSLAGQVFGNTIYF
cdr3_nt: TGTGCCAGCAGCTTAGCGGGACAGGTGTTTGGAAACACCATATATTTT

d_call: NA
v_call: TRBV7-9
clone_size: NA
cdr3_length: 13
j_call: TRBJ2-1
cdr3_aa: CATLGGSYNEQFF
cdr3_nt: TGTGCCACATTAGGAGGGTCTTACAATGAGCAGTTCTTC

d_call: NA
v_call: TRBV7-8
clone_size: NA
cdr3_length: 16
j_call: TRBJ2-5
cdr3_aa: CASTPTGSGLKETQYF
cdr3_nt: TGTGCCAGCACTCCAACCGGGAGTGGACTAAAAGAGACCCAGTACTTC

d_call: NA
v_call: TRBV9
clone_size: NA
cdr3_length: 14
j_call: TRBJ1-2
cdr3_aa: CASSIQGQNYGYTF
cdr3_nt: TGTGCCAGCAGTATCCAGGGCCAGAACTATGGCTACACCTTC